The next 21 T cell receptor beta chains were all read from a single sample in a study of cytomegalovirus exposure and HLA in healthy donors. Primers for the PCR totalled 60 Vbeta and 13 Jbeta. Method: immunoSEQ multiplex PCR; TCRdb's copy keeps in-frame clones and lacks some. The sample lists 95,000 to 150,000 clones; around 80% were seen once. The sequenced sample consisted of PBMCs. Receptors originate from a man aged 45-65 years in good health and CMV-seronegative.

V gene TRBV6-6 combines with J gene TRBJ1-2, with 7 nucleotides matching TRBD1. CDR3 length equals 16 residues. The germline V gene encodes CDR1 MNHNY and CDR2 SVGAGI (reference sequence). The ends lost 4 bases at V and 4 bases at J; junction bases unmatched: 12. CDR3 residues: CASSSRGAGTAYGYTF. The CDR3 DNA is TGTGCCAGCAGTTCCCGAGGGGCCGGGACAGCCTATGGCTACACCTTC.

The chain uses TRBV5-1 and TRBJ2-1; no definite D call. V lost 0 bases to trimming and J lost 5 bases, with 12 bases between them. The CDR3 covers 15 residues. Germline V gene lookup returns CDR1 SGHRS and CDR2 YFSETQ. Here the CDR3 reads CASSLDLGANNEQFF. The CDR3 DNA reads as TGCGCCAGCAGCTTGGATTTAGGAGCGAACAATGAGCAGTTCTTC.

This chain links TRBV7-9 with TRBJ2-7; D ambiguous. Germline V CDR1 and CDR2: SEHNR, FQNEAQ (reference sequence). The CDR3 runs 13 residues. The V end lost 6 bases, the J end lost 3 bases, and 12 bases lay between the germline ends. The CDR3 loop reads CASSSPPGYEQYF. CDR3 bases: TGTGCCAGCAGTTCCCCCCCGGGCTACGAGCAGTACTTC.

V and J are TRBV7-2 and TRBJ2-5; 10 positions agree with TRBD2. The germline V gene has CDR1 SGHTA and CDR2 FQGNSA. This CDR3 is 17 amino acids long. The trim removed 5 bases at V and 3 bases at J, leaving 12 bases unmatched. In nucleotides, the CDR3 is TGTGCCAGCAGCCGAGGGCCTAGCGGGAGTAGGAAAGAGACCCAGTACTTC. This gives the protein CASSRGPSGSRKETQYF.

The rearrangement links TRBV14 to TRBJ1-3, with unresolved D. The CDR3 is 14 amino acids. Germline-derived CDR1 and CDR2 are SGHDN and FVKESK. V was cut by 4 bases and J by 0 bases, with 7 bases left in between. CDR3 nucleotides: TGTGCCAGCAGCCCCAGGCGCTCTGGAAACACCATATATTTT. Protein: CASSPRRSGNTIYF.

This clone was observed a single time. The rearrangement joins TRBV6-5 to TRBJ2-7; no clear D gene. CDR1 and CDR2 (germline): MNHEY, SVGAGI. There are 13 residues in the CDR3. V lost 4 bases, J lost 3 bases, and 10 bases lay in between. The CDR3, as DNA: TGTGCCAGCAGTTCAGTTCCCCTCTACGAGCAGTACTTC. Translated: CASSSVPLYEQYF.

The CDR3 region has the DNA TGTGCCAGCAGCTATTGGGGACTAGCGGGCCAAGAGACCCAGTACTTC. Amino acids: CASSYWGLAGQETQYF. The V gene is TRBV5-4, the J gene TRBJ2-5, with 12 bases identical to TRBD2. This CDR3 has 16 amino acids. Unmatched junction bases numbered 4, after V lost 3 bases and J lost 1 base. Germline CDR1 reads SGHNT; CDR2 reads YYREEE (reference sequence).

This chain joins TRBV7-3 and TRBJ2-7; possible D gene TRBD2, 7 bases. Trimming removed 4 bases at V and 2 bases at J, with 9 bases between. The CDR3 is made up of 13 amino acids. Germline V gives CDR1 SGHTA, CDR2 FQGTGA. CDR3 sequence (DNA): TGTGCCAGCAGCTACGGGGGGCCCTACGAGCAGTACTTC. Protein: CASSYGGPYEQYF.

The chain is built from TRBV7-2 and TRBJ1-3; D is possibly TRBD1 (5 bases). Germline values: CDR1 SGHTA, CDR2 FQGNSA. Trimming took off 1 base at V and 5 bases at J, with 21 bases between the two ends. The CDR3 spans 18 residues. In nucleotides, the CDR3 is TGTGCCAGCAGCTTAGTGCCAGGGCAGTTTACCTTGAGAAACACCATATATTTT. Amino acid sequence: CASSLVPGQFTLRNTIYF.

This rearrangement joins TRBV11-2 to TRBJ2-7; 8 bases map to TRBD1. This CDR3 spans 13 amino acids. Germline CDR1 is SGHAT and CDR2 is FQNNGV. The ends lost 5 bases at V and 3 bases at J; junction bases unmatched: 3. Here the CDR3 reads CASSHGQGYEQYF. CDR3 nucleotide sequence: TGTGCCAGCAGCCACGGACAGGGCTACGAGCAGTACTTC.

For the CDR3, the DNA is TGTGCCAGTAGTATAGTGAGAAAGAGTACTGAAGCTTTCTTT. It specifies CASSIVRKSTEAFF. The genes are TRBV19 and TRBJ1-1; D uncertain. The V end lost 1 base, the J end lost 5 bases, and 11 bases lay between the germline ends. Per the germline V gene, CDR1 is LNHDA and CDR2 is SQIVND (reference sequence). The CDR3 is made up of 14 amino acids.

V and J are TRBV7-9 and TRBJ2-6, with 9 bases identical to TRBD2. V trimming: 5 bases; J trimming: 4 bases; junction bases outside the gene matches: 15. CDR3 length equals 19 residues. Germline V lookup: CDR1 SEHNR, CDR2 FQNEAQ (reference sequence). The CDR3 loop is CASSDPRAGGPGGANVLTF. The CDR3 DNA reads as TGTGCCAGCAGCGACCCTAGGGCGGGGGGGCCGGGGGGGGCCAACGTCCTGACTTTC.

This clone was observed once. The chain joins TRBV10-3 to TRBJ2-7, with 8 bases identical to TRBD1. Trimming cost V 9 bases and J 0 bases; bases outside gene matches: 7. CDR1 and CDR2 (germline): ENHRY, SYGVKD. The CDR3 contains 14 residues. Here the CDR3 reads CAMTGDGPSYEQYF. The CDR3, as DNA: TGTGCCATGACAGGGGACGGACCCTCCTACGAGCAGTACTTC.

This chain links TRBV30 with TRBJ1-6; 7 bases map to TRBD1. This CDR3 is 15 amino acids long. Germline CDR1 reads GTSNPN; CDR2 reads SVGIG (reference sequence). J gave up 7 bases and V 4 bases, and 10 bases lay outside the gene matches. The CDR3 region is CAWKFRTGWNSPLHF. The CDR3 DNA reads TGTGCCTGGAAATTCAGGACAGGATGGAATTCACCCCTCCACTTT.

CDR3: CASSQDIAQAYNSPLHF. The DNA of the CDR3 is TGCGCCAGCAGCCAAGATATAGCACAGGCGTATAATTCACCCCTCCACTTT. The chain uses TRBV4-3 and TRBJ1-6; tentatively, D is TRBD1 (5 bases). From germline, CDR1 is LGHNA and CDR2 YSLEER. Trimming removed 0 bases from V and 4 bases from J, with 13 bases in between. The CDR3 contains 17 residues.

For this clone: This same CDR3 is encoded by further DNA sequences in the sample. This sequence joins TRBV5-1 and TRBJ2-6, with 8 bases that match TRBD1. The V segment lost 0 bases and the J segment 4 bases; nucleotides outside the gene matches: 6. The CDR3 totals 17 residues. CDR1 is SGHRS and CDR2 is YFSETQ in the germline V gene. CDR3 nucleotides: TGCGCCAGCAGCTTGGGGCAGGGGGCGGGGGGGGCCAACGTCCTGACTTTC. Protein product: CASSLGQGAGGANVLTF.

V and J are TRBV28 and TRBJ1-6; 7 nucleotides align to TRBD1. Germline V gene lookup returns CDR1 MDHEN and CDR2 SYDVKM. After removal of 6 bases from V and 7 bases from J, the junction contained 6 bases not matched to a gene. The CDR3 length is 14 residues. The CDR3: CASSSTGLNSPLHF. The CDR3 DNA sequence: TGTGCCAGCAGCTCGACAGGGCTGAATTCACCCCTCCACTTT.

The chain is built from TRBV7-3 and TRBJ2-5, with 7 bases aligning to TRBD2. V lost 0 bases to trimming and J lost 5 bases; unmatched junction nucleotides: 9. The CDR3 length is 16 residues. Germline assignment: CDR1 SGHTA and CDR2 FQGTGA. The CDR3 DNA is TGTGCCAGCAGCTTAACTAACTCGGGGGGAACGGAGACCCAGTACTTC. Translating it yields CASSLTNSGGTETQYF.

The CDR3 DNA follows: TGCGCCAGCAGCTCTCTACAGGGGCCCGAGCAGTACTTC. As protein: CASSSLQGPEQYF. The chain employs TRBV5-1 and TRBJ2-7; 7 bases map to TRBD1. The CDR3 runs to 13 residues. CDR1 is SGHRS, CDR2 YFSETQ, per germline. V dropped 3 bases and J dropped 6; count of bases not matched to a gene: 6.

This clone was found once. This CDR3 reads CASSYFEATGELFF. The DNA for the CDR3 is TGTGCCAGCAGTTACTTCGAGGCCACCGGGGAGCTGTTTTTT. The chain combines TRBV6-5 with TRBJ2-2; no firm D call. The CDR3 consists of 14 residues. V lost 1 base and J lost 4, with 7 bases in between. Germline V gene data show CDR1 as MNHEY and CDR2 as SVGAGI.

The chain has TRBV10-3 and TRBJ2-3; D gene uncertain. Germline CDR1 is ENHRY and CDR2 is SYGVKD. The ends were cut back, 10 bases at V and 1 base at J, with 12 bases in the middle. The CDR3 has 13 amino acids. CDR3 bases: TGTGCCACCAACGGGTTAGGCACAGATACGCAGTATTTT. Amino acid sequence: CATNGLGTDTQYF.